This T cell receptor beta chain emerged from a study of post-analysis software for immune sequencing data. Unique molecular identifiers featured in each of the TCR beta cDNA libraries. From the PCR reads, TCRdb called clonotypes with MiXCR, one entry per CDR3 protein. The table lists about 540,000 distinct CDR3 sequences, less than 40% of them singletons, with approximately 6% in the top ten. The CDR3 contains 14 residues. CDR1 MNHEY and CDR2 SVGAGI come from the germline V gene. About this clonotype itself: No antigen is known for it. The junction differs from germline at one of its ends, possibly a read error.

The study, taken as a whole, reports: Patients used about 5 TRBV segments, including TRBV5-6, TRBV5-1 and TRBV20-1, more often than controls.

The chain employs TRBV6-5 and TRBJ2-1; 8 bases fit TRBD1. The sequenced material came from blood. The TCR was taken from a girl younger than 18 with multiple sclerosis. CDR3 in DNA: TGTGCCAGCAGTTCGTGGACAGGGTACAATGGGCAGTTCTTC. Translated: CASSSWTGYNGQFF.